Shown below are 10 T cell receptor beta chains from a single sample sequenced in a study of CD8 T cells in ankylosing spondylitis. TCRdb reprocessed the 5' RACE reads via MiXCR and lists one record per CDR3 protein. The data show 180,000 or so distinct CDR3 sequences, under 14% seen once. Sequencing input: blood, either unsorted or a sorted T cell fraction (not recorded which). Receptors were obtained from a male donor with ankylosing spondylitis or in good health (not recorded which).

The V call is TRBV20-1, the J call TRBJ1-2; a possible D gene is TRBD1 (5 bases). Germline loops: CDR1 DFQATT, CDR2 SNEGSKA (reference sequence). V lost 7 bases, J lost 8 bases, and 17 bases lay in between. The CDR3 is 12 residues long. The CDR3 is CSGDGAWGGYTF. CDR3 coding DNA: TGCAGTGGCGACGGGGCGTGGGGGGGCTACACCTTC.

This chain connects TRBV29-1 to TRBJ2-1, with a possible D match to TRBD1 (5 bases). V dropped 1 base and J dropped 0 bases, with 7 bases sitting between them. The CDR3 is 14 amino acids. From germline, CDR1 is SQVTM and CDR2 ANQGSEA. DNA for the CDR3: TGCAGCGTTGAAGGACAGCCCTCCTACAATGAGCAGTTCTTC. Its protein product is CSVEGQPSYNEQFF.

The J gene is TRBJ1-5, the V gene TRBV6-1; unclear D gene. CDR3 length: 15 residues. V dropped 4 bases and J dropped 4 bases, with 14 bases sitting between them. The germline V gene has CDR1 MNHNS and CDR2 SASEGT. The CDR3 DNA sequence: TGTGCCAGCAGTGTTAGGGTGGGTGCGAATCAGCCCCAGCATTTT. Its protein product is CASSVRVGANQPQHF.

This clonotype was detected ten times or more. This chain joins TRBV20-1 and TRBJ1-2, with D tentatively TRBD1 (6 bases). The CDR3 loop spans 12 amino acids. Germline lookup yields CDR1 DFQATT and CDR2 SNEGSKA (reference sequence). V was pared by 2 bases and J by 4 bases, with 8 bases between. The CDR3 loop reads CSARTGIYGYTF. As DNA, the CDR3 is TGCAGTGCTAGAACAGGGATCTATGGCTACACCTTC.

Ten or more counts support this clonotype. The chain couples TRBV12-3 or TRBV12-4 to TRBJ1-1; TRBD1 agrees at 9 bases. V trimming: 10 bases; J trimming: 3 bases; junction bases outside the gene matches: 6. The CDR3 length is 13 residues. Here the CDR3 reads CATGTGLDTEAFF. CDR3 nucleotides: TGTGCCACCGGGACAGGGTTGGACACTGAAGCTTTCTTT.

The table lists this clonotype with a few counts. The chain carries TRBV3-1 and TRBJ1-1; TRBD1 is a possible D gene (6 bases). V was shortened by 3 bases and J by 1 base, with 9 bases between the two germline ends. Germline V gives CDR1 LGHDT, CDR2 YNNKEL (reference sequence). The CDR3 extends over 14 amino acids. CDR3 region: CASSQGHSNTEAFF. In DNA form, the CDR3 reads TGTGCCAGCAGCCAGGGACATTCGAACACTGAAGCTTTCTTT.

This clonotype was seen repeatedly, ten times or more. The chain uses TRBV12-3 or TRBV12-4 and TRBJ1-5, with unresolved D. Trimming cost V 2 bases and J 2 bases, with 4 bases left between them. CDR3 length equals 13 residues. As DNA, the CDR3 is TGTGCCAGCAGTTTATATGGCAATCAGCCCCAGCATTTT. Amino acids: CASSLYGNQPQHF.

Many counts were recorded for this clonotype. The chain links TRBV12-3 or TRBV12-4 to TRBJ1-1; unclear D gene. The CDR3 is made up of 15 amino acids. V lost 6 bases, J lost 6 bases, and 20 bases lay in between. CDR3 sequence: CASSLLSRGLPEAFF. The CDR3 region has the DNA TGTGCCAGCAGCCTACTAAGCCGGGGTTTACCTGAAGCTTTCTTT.

This chain joins TRBV3-1 and TRBJ2-1; D may be TRBD1 or TRBD2 (5 bases each). The CDR3 length is 16 residues. Germline CDR1 and CDR2: LGHDT and YNNKEL (reference sequence). Between the trimmed V and J ends, which lost 4 bases and 8 bases, there was a span of 21 bases. The CDR3 reads CASSRPRDPGGHEQFF. The CDR3 DNA is TGTGCCAGCAGCCGCCCCCGGGACCCTGGGGGTCATGAGCAGTTCTTC.

This clonotype was counted at least ten times. CDR3 loop: CASGRGMNTEAFF. The CDR3 DNA reads as TGTGCCAGCGGCCGGGGGATGAACACTGAAGCTTTCTTT. This sequence joins TRBV2 and TRBJ1-1, with D perhaps TRBD1 (5 bases). Germline V gene data show CDR1 as SNHLY and CDR2 as FYNNEI. The length of the CDR3 is 13 residues. The V end lost 8 bases, the J end lost 0 bases, and 10 bases lay between the germline ends.